The 16 T cell receptor beta chains listed next were all sequenced from one sample in a study of STAT3 mutations in large granular lymphocyte leukemia. The study's findings and limits: In T-cell large granular lymphocyte leukemia, about half of patients showed multiple immunodominant subclonotypes.

Produced via immunoSEQ multiplex PCR; TCRdb's table is partial and in-frame only. This sample has 3,000 to 4,500 clones, with approximately 40% found just once. Their antigen targets remain unknown. Sequencing was carried out using peripheral blood mononuclear cells. The source of these receptors is a man in his sixties with T-cell large granular lymphocyte leukemia. Some clones in this sample may be carry-over from other donors' samples.

This clone was seen more than once but under ten times. V usage is TRBV25-1 and J usage is TRBJ1-4; no definite D call. The germline CDR1 and CDR2 sequences are MGHDK and SYGVNS. V was cut by 1 base and J by 8 bases, with 11 bases left in between. This CDR3 comprises 14 residues. The CDR3 DNA reads as TGTGCCAGCAGTGAATCACCTCGGAGGGAAAAACTGTTTTTT. It translates to CASSESPRREKLFF.

V and J are TRBV6-5 and TRBJ2-7; D is possibly TRBD1 or TRBD2 (6 bases each). Germline V gene lookup returns CDR1 MNHEY and CDR2 SVGAGI. CDR3 size: 10 residues. The CDR3 DNA sequence: TGTGCCAGCAGTGGGGGGCGGAGATCAGTC. It codes for CASSGGRRSV.

A few counts support this clone. The rearrangement links TRBV30 to TRBJ2-1, with 8 positions matching TRBD2. The J segment lost 8 bases and the V segment lost 2 bases, leaving 8 bases of the junction unmatched. The CDR3 is 14 amino acids. CDR1 is GTSNPN, CDR2 SVGIG, per germline (reference sequence). The CDR3 region has the DNA TGTGCCTGGAGTCGAACCGGGGGGGGCGATGAGCAGTTCTTC. Residues: CAWSRTGGGDEQFF.

This rearrangement joins TRBV5-1 to TRBJ2-1; no firm D call. Looked up from germline, CDR1 is SGHRS and CDR2 is YFSETQ. The CDR3 sequence is 12 residues long. Trimming took off 0 bases at V and 8 bases at J, with 6 bases between the two ends. The CDR3 bases are TGCGCCAGCAGCTTGGTGACGGATGAGCAGTTCTTC. As protein: CASSLVTDEQFF.

The V call is TRBV5-4, the J call TRBJ2-7; D perhaps matches TRBD1 (5 bases). V was trimmed by 4 bases and J by 3 bases, leaving 11 bases between them. The germline CDR1 and CDR2 sequences are SGHNT and YYREEE (reference sequence). The CDR3 sequence is 13 residues long. The CDR3 DNA sequence: TGTGCCAGCAGCGCCGACAGACTCTACGAGCAGTACTTC. Translation gives CASSADRLYEQYF.

The chain uses TRBV5-4 and TRBJ2-7; maybe TRBD1 (6 bases). Germline assignment: CDR1 SGHNT and CDR2 YYREEE (reference sequence). The ends were cut back, 0 bases at V and 2 bases at J, with 9 bases in the middle. The CDR3 contains 14 residues. The CDR3 DNA sequence: TGTGCCAGCAGCTTGGAACCAGGGGCCTACGAGCAGTACTTC. Protein sequence: CASSLEPGAYEQYF.

This clone was counted only a few times. The rearrangement links TRBV5-1 to TRBJ2-3, with D uncertain. V lost 4 bases to trimming and J lost 1 base, with 7 bases between them. This CDR3 has 13 amino acids. Germline CDR1 reads SGHRS; CDR2 reads YFSETQ. The CDR3 DNA follows: TGCGCCAGCAGCCTATCCCGCACAGATACGCAGTATTTT. Amino acid sequence: CASSLSRTDTQYF. The variable domain in full, completed from reference TRBV5-1 and TRBJ2-3, reads KAGVTQTPRYLIKTRGQQVTLSCSPISGHRSVSWYQQTPGQGLQFLFEYFSETQRNKGNFPGRFSGRQFSNSRSEMNVSTLELGDSALYLCASSLSRTDTQYFGPGTRLTVL.

V and J are TRBV18 and TRBJ1-1, with D hard to call. The CDR3 covers 13 residues. Trimming cost V 5 bases and J 5 bases, with 12 bases left between them. The germline V gene has CDR1 KGHSH and CDR2 LQKENI. The DNA for the CDR3 is TGTGCCAGCTCATCGGAGCGGGGTACTGAAGCTTTCTTT. This encodes CASSSERGTEAFF.

The chain employs TRBV7-2 and TRBJ1-2; no firm D call. Germline V gives CDR1 SGHTA, CDR2 FQGNSA. Between the trimmed V and J ends, which lost 0 bases and 4 bases, there was a span of 9 bases. This CDR3 region has 14 residues. The CDR3 region is CASSLADWGYGYTF. In DNA form, the CDR3 reads TGTGCCAGCAGCTTAGCCGATTGGGGCTATGGCTACACCTTC. The full variable domain, completed using reference TRBV7-2 and TRBJ1-2, is GAGVSQSPSNKVTEKGKDVELRCDPISGHTALYWYRQSLGQGLEFLIYFQGNSAPDKSGLPSDRFSAERTGGSVSTLTIQRTQQEDSAVYLCASSLADWGYGYTFGSGTRLTVV.

This clone is judged medium-sized (0.01 to 0.1%). The rearrangement uses TRBV4-1 and TRBJ2-7; D might be TRBD1 (6 bases). V lost 3 bases and J 4 bases, leaving 13 bases between the germline ends. The CDR3 sequence is 14 residues long. The V gene's germline CDR1 is MGHRA and CDR2 YSYEKL. The CDR3 DNA reads TGCGCCAGCAGCCAGACGACAGGTTCATACGAGCAGTACTTC. Amino acids: CASSQTTGSYEQYF.

The CDR3 bases are TGTGCCAGCTCAGGGGAGAACTATGGCTACACCTTC. Its translation: CASSGENYGYTF. The chain couples TRBV7-9 to TRBJ1-2; D is perhaps TRBD1 (6 bases). Germline assignment: CDR1 SEHNR and CDR2 FQNEAQ (reference sequence). Trimming left V 8 bases short and J 2 bases short, with 9 bases between. This CDR3 has 12 residues.

The sample holds one count of this clone. This chain joins TRBV5-1 and TRBJ2-3; TRBD2 matches 11 bases. CDR1 and CDR2 (germline): SGHRS, YFSETQ. The CDR3 totals 16 residues. The V and J ends lost 1 base and 3 bases, in that order; junction bases with no gene match: 4. The CDR3, as DNA: TGCGCCAGCAGCTTGTCCGCTAGCGGGGGGACAGATACGCAGTATTTT. Its translation: CASSLSASGGTDTQYF.

CDR3 amino acids: CASSRLAGGLEQFF. The CDR3 coding sequence is TGTGCCAGCAGCCGTCTAGCGGGAGGCCTCGAGCAGTTCTTC. The chain has TRBV13 and TRBJ2-1; 11 bases are shared with TRBD2. There are 14 residues in the CDR3. J was trimmed by 10 bases and V by 5 bases; bases with no gene match: 7. Germline CDR1 and CDR2: PRHDT and FYEKMQ (reference sequence).

The gene calls are TRBV29-1 and TRBJ1-2; D might be TRBD1 (6 bases). The V gene lost 3 bases and the J gene lost 8 bases, with 13 bases spanning the gap. Per germline, CDR1 SQVTM and CDR2 ANQGSEA. The CDR3 extends over 12 amino acids. Here the CDR3 DNA reads TGCAGCGTTGAGCAGGGGCCGGGAGGCTACACCTTC. This gives the protein CSVEQGPGGYTF. Full variable domain (remainder filled in from reference TRBV29-1 and TRBJ1-2): SAVISQKPSRDICQRGTSLTIQCQVDSQVTMMFWYRQQPGQSLTLIATANQGSEATYESGFVIDKFPISRPNLTFSTLTVSNMSPEDSSIYLCSVEQGPGGYTFGSGTRLTVV.

V gene TRBV5-1 combines with J gene TRBJ2-3; 9 bases fit TRBD2. The germline CDR1 and CDR2 sequences are SGHRS and YFSETQ. The CDR3 extends over 16 amino acids. The V segment lost 1 base and the J segment 2 bases; nucleotides outside the gene matches: 5. CDR3 residues: CASSLILAGPTDTQYF. CDR3 sequence (DNA): TGCGCCAGCAGCTTGATACTAGCGGGCCCCACAGATACGCAGTATTTT.

The V call is TRBV5-1, the J call TRBJ2-1, with unresolved D. Germline V gene sequence: CDR1 SGHRS, CDR2 YFSETQ. The length of the CDR3 is 13 residues. Trimming pared 4 bases from V and 5 bases from J, leaving 10 bases between. The CDR3 DNA sequence: TGCGCCAGCAGCGCAACACCCGACAATGAGCAGTTCTTC. Protein sequence: CASSATPDNEQFF.